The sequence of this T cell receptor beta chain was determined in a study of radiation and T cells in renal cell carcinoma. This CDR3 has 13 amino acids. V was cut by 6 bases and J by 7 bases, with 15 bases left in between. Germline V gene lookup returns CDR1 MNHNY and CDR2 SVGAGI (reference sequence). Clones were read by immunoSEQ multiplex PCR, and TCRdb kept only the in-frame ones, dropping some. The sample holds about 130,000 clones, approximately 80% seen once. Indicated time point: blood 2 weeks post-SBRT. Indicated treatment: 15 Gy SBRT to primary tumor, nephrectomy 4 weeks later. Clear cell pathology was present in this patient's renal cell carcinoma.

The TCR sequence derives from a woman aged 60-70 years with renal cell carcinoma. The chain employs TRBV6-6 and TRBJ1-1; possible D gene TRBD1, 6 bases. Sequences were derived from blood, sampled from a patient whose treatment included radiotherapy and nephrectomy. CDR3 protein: CASSREDRREAFF. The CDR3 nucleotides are TGTGCCAGCAGCCGCGAAGACAGGCGTGAAGCTTTCTTT.